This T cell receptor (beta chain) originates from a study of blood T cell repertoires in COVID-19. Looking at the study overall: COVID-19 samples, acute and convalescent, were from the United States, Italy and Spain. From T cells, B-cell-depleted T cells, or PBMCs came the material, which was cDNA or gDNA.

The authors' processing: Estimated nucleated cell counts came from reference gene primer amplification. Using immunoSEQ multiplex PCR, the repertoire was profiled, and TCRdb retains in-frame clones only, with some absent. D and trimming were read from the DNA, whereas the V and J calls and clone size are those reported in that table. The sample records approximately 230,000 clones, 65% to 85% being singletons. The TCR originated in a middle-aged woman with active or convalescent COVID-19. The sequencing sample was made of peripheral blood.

The CDR3 sequence: CASSLRRENSPLHF. The CDR3 DNA reads as TGTGCCAGCAGCTTACGCCGGGAAAATTCACCCCTCCACTTT. The gene calls are TRBV7-3 and TRBJ1-6; no firm D call. CDR3 length: 14 residues. Germline V gene sequence: CDR1 SGHTA, CDR2 FQGTGA. Trimming removed 2 bases from V and 7 bases from J, with 9 bases in between. Complete variable domain (other parts from reference TRBV7-3 and TRBJ1-6): GAGVSQTPSNKVTEKGKYVELRCDPISGHTALYWYRQSLGQGPEFLIYFQGTGAADDSGLPNDRFFAVRPEGSVSTLKIQRTERGDSAVYLCASSLRRENSPLHFGNGTRLTVT.